This entry features one T cell receptor (beta chain) sequence. Its target is unknown. The data are from a study of cytomegalovirus exposure and HLA in healthy donors. Although they were nominally healthy when sampled, donors likely had unrecorded immune exposures. PCR primers comprised 60 Vbeta and 13 Jbeta primers. Libraries were prepared by immunoSEQ multiplex PCR; TCRdb keeps only in-frame clonotypes and omits some of them. The sample consists of 200,000 to 250,000 clones, around 80% of them appearing once. Study observations and caveats: Presence/absence analyses assumed roughly uniform sequencing depth across donors. TRBV6-2, TRBV6-3 and some other V segments were unresolvable in 87-base-pair reads. Earlier analysis looked at TCR beta V segments, and most were productive about 87% or about 30% of the time.

The CDR3 runs to 17 residues. Germline V gene lookup returns CDR1 MGHRA and CDR2 YSYEKL. Trimming at V came to 1 base and at J to 7 bases, leaving 11 bases not matched to a gene. The chain joins TRBV4-1 to TRBJ2-4; 9 nucleotides match TRBD1. Sequencing was performed on PBMCs. The receptor was derived from a woman aged 40 to 50 in good health and CMV-seronegative. As DNA, the CDR3 is TGCGCCAGCAGCCAAGTTAATGCCGGGACAGGGACGAACATTCAGTACTTC. Translating gives CASSQVNAGTGTNIQYF.